These 4 T cell receptor beta chains were all obtained from the same sample, sequenced in a study of blood T cell repertoires in COVID-19. TCRdb keeps only in-frame clones here, not all; method: immunoSEQ multiplex PCR. The sample lists roughly 300,000 clones, nearly 90% occurring once. Sequencing used PBMCs or T cells enriched from blood (not recorded which). The source is a woman in her twenties or thirties who had recovered from COVID-19.

V gene TRBV27 combines with J gene TRBJ2-1, with 7 bases identical to TRBD1. Germline values: CDR1 MNHEY, CDR2 SMNVEV (reference sequence). The V gene end was trimmed by 5 bases and the J gene end by 9 bases; junction bases not matched to a gene: 7. This CDR3 is built from 13 residues. Here the CDR3 reads CASSLPGQTEQFF. The CDR3 DNA follows: TGTGCCAGCAGTCTACCGGGACAGACTGAGCAGTTCTTC.

This chain joins TRBV5-4 and TRBJ1-1; TRBD1 matches 7 bases. This CDR3 has 14 residues. J was trimmed by 4 bases and V by 4 bases; bases with no gene match: 7. Germline V gives CDR1 SGHNT, CDR2 YYREEE (reference sequence). The CDR3: CASSLQGGPTEAFF. In DNA form, the CDR3 reads TGTGCCAGCAGCCTTCAGGGGGGCCCCACTGAAGCTTTCTTT.

The chain employs TRBV4-3 and TRBJ2-6; 7 bases map to TRBD1. Trimming at V came to 4 bases and at J to 2 bases, leaving 2 bases not matched to a gene. The CDR3 spans 15 residues. CDR1 is LGHNA and CDR2 is YSLEER in the germline V gene. CDR3 sequence (DNA): TGCGCCAGCAGCCGCGACAGGGCTGGGGCCAACGTCCTGACTTTC. Encoded protein: CASSRDRAGANVLTF.

This clone was counted only a few times. The rearrangement uses TRBV2 and TRBJ1-1; D perhaps matches TRBD1 (6 bases). The CDR3 runs to 15 residues. The V end was cut by 6 bases, the J end by 0 bases, with 14 bases between. The germline CDR1 and CDR2 sequences are SNHLY and FYNNEI. The CDR3 DNA reads TGTGCCAGCAGCCCCACAGGGACGATGAACACTGAAGCTTTCTTT. Protein sequence: CASSPTGTMNTEAFF.